These T cell receptor beta chains were read from a single sample in a study of vaccination effects on CD4 cells after COVID-19. These receptors' targets are unknown. Profiled with immunoSEQ multiplex PCR; TCRdb holds only in-frame clones, not every one. The sample holds about 73,000 clones, 60% to 85% seen once. The sample in question was CD4+ T cells from PBMCs cultured with SARS-CoV-2 spike peptides, obtained before COVID-19 vaccination. The receptors derive from a human donor who received a COVID-19 vaccine. The CDR3 runs from the conserved cysteine through the conserved F or W. D genes are given only for firm matches. Clone size is stated in some rows and not others, as once, few, many or a class when expanded.

V gene	D gene	J gene	clone size	CDR3 protein	CDR3 DNA
TRBV7-3	-	TRBJ2-1	-	CASSYRGGNNEQFF	TGTGCCAGCAGCTACAGGGGGGGGAACAATGAGCAGTTCTTC
TRBV18	-	TRBJ1-5	-	CASSPGGQPQHF	TGTGCCAGCTCACCCGGGGGGCAGCCCCAGCATTTT
TRBV18	-	TRBJ1-6	-	CASSRQDNSPLHF	TGTGCCAGCTCACGCCAGGATAATTCACCCCTCCACTTT
TRBV5-1	-	TRBJ1-1	-	CASSLSTFNTEAFF	TGCGCCAGCAGCTTGAGTACATTTAACACTGAAGCTTTCTTT
TRBV6-2/TRBV6-3	TRBD1	TRBJ1-1	-	CASSYPPDREREAFF	TGTGCCAGCAGTTACCCCCCCGACAGGGAACGTGAAGCTTTCTTT
TRBV5-1	-	TRBJ2-3	-	CASRRSSLSSTDTQYF	TGCGCCAGCAGACGAAGTTCGCTATCTAGCACAGATACGCAGTATTTT
TRBV10-1	-	TRBJ2-5	-	CASSETQYF	TGCGCCAGCTCGGAGACCCAGTACTTC
TRBV18	TRBD1	TRBJ2-1	-	CASSPFGQGAGEQFF	TGTGCCAGCTCACCTTTTGGACAGGGGGCCGGTGAGCAGTTCTTC
TRBV24-1	-	TRBJ1-2	few	CATSRAGSYGYTF	TGTGCCACCAGTCGAGCGGGTAGCTATGGCTACACCTTC
TRBV6-5	-	TRBJ2-5	-	CASSYTAGSQETQYF	TGTGCCAGCAGTTACACAGCAGGGAGCCAAGAGACCCAGTACTTC
TRBV27	-	TRBJ1-6	-	CASSLKQNYYNSPLHF	TGTGCCAGCAGTTTAAAGCAGAATTACTATAATTCACCCCTCCACTTT
TRBV19	-	TRBJ1-1	-	CASSIVERRREAFF	TGTGCCAGTAGTATAGTCGAGAGGCGTAGAGAAGCTTTCTTT